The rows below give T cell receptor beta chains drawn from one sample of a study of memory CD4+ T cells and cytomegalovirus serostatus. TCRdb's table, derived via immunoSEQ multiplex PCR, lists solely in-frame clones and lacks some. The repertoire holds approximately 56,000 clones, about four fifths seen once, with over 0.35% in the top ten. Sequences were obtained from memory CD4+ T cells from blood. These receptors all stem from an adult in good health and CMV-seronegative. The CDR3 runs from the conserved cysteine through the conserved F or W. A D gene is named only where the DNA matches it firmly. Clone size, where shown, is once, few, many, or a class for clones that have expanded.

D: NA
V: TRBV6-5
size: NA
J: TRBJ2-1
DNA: TGTGCCAGCAGCCTGCCAGGCCGGGATGAGCAGTTCTTC
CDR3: CASSLPGRDEQFF

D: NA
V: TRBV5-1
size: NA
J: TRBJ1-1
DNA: TGCGCCAGCAGCCCTACCCCGGGACGATTGAACACTGAAGCTTTCTTT
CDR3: CASSPTPGRLNTEAFF

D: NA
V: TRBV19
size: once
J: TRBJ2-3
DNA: TGTGCCAGTAGCGTGGGTCCGGGAGATACGCAGTATTTT
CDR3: CASSVGPGDTQYF

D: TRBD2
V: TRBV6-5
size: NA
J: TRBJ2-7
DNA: TGTGCCAGCAGTTACAATCCTAGCGGCCCCTACGAGCAGTACTTC
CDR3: CASSYNPSGPYEQYF

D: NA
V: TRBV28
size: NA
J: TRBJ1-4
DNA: TGTGCCAGCAGGCCCTCAGGGGTCGCCCGTGAAAAACTGTTTTTT
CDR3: CASRPSGVAREKLFF

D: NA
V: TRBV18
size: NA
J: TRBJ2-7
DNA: TGTGCCAGCTCAGCCTCCGGGACGGCGTTCTACGAGCAGTACTTC
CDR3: CASSASGTAFYEQYF

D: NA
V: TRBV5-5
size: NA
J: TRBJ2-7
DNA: TGTGCCAGCAGCTTGAAGACTAGCTCCTACGAGCAGTACTTC
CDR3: CASSLKTSSYEQYF

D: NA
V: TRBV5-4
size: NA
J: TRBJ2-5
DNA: TGTGCCAGCAGCTTGGCCAAGTCGTCCCAAGAGACCCAGTACTTC
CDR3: CASSLAKSSQETQYF

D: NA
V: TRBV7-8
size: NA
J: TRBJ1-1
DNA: TGTGCCAGCAGCTTAGCGCGTGGGAGGACTGAAGCTTTCTTT
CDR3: CASSLARGRTEAFF

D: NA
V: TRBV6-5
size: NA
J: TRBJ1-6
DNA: TGTGCCAGCACCCTCTCTGGGTCTCCTTCACCCCTCCACTTT
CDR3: CASTLSGSPSPLHF